This T cell receptor (beta chain) originates from a study of blood T cell repertoires in COVID-19 (TCRdb year 2020). Background on the whole study: Samples covering the acute and convalescent phases of COVID-19 were provided by collaborators in the United States, Italy and Spain. The prospective study material was composed of cDNA or gDNA derived from T cells, B-cell-depleted T cells, or PBMCs. Deeply sampled blood TCRbeta repertoires from subjects exposed to, actively infected with, or recovered from COVID-19 were included in the dataset. A freely available public database, intended as a resource for researchers studying the immune response to SARS-CoV-2, is where the repertoires were released. The samples were drawn from two sources: the first 160 participants of the ongoing ImmuneRACE study, and over 1,000 subjects contributed by 6 global collaborators. Nearly every sample came with metadata listing a de-identified subject ID, COVID-19 status, age in years and sex. Where available, HLA class I and class II types were taken from metadata supplied by the sample provider and were not determined by assay-based typing.

Results and caveats for the whole study, not just this receptor: The quantity of clinical and demographic metadata differed by source and by participant and was supplied without curation.

V lost 4 bases and J lost 5 bases, and the count of bases not matched to a germline gene is 6. Via the germline V gene, CDR1 is KGHDR and CDR2 SFDVKD. The CDR3 has 15 amino acids, counting the end cysteine and phenylalanine. The retained sequence is limited to the CDR3, 45 bases, with the frame set at the first base. Comment on this clone: There is no known antigen for this receptor. No base qualities exist here, and no much larger clone lies one base off it.

The collaborating institutions used their own protocols to collect whole blood in K2EDTA tubes. For TCRbeta analysis, collaborators shipped samples in one of three forms: frozen whole blood, isolated PBMCs, or DNA extracted from either of those sample types. TCRbeta CDR3 regions were amplified from genomic DNA by means of the immunoSEQ Assay, a bias-controlled multiplex PCR. The authors' pipeline ran thus. Nucleated cell counts per sample were estimated from amplification of reference gene primers within the assay. To quantify the absolute abundance of each unique TCRbeta CDR3 rearrangement, sequence reads were collapsed and filtered. For each sample, productive Simpson clonality was calculated by taking the square root of Simpson's diversity index across productive rearrangements. What TCRdb holds here is the immuneACCESS table cut down to in-frame rearrangements. Part of the clones is not present; checked against another copy, under half of the missing clones reflect an unresolved V gene, and the others are unexplained. V, J and clone size derive from that table, while D and trimming were established from the DNA sequence. A total of about 80,000 clones appear in this sample, around 83% of them only once. The top ten clonotypes cover 30% to 45% of the sample.

Sequencing input: peripheral blood. The chain was built from TRBV24-1 and TRBJ2-1; TRBD1 matches 8 bases in the middle. The clonotype comes from a man older than 75 with active or convalescent COVID-19. This receptor carries the CDR3 CATSERTGYDNEQFF. The DNA is as follows: TGTGCCACCAGTGAAAGGACAGGGTATGACAATGAGCAGTTCTTC.